This T cell receptor beta chain was identified during a study of cytomegalovirus exposure and HLA in healthy donors. About this clone itself: Its specificity is not known.

PCR used 60 Vbeta primers and 13 Jbeta primers. The data were produced by immunoSEQ multiplex PCR, yet TCRdb's version contains in-frame clones alone and is incomplete. The sample lists about 160,000 clones; over 60% were seen once. The V and J ends lost 4 bases and 1 base, in that order; junction bases with no gene match: 6. Germline V gene lookup returns CDR1 SGHRS and CDR2 YFSETQ. The CDR3 contains 15 residues. The study, taken as a whole, reports: Rare TCR sequences dominated, though some public TCRs recurred in many donors. Later on, analysis showed that most CMV-associated TCR beta chains appeared to be HLA-restricted. A later analysis linked a missense DCLRE1C variant to TCR beta V- and J-gene trimming.

It was healthy bone marrow donors who served as donors. The chain joins TRBV5-1 to TRBJ1-1, with 8 positions matching TRBD1. The specimen was PBMCs. The sequence was collected from a woman aged 25 to 39 in good health and CMV-seronegative. The CDR3 DNA is TGCGCCAGCAGCCAAAGACAGGGGCAGAACACTGAAGCTTTCTTT. Encoded protein: CASSQRQGQNTEAFF.